This note documents a single T cell receptor (beta chain) sequence. Its antigen is not known. The CDR3 totals 12 residues. V lost 5 bases to trimming and J lost 8 bases, with 13 bases between them. The germline CDR1 and CDR2 sequences are SGHNT and YYREEE (reference sequence). This record comes from a study of T cells in localized non-small cell lung cancer. Findings of the study overall: Appearing in adjacent lung were a median about 60 of the top 100 tumor clones. T cell clonality was highest in uninvolved adjacent lung, above tumor. Multi-region tumor sequencing was not done, so intratumor heterogeneity could not be excluded. Greater blood T cell density accompanied longer overall survival.

Data came from immunoSEQ multiplex PCR; TCRdb stores just in-frame clones and leaves some out. The table records 30,000 to 45,000 clones, around 88% of them present only once. The sequence was collected from a woman aged 35 to 70 with stage I lung adenocarcinoma. The rearrangement joins TRBV5-4 to TRBJ1-2, with D tentatively TRBD1 (6 bases). The sequences come from peripheral blood, collected before any cancer treatment. CDR3 coding DNA: TGTGCCAGCAGAGGGGGGACCTACGGCTACACCTTC. It encodes CASRGGTYGYTF.